The T cell receptor (beta chain) described here comes from a study of blood T cells in healthy people across ages (dated by TCRdb to between 2015 and 2016). The study in broad terms: In model experiments, template switching captured roughly one uniquely barcoded TCR beta cDNA molecule for every two T cells. Donors were grouped into four age groups: young (average approximately 16 years), middle-aged (about 40), aged (about 59) and long-lived (approximately 78). To avoid experimental bias, donors of different ages were randomly spread across the sequencing lanes. For two donors (one aged 18 to 30 and one aged 80 or older), the study analyzed two additional independent replicas of 1 million unique cDNA reads from the same blood draw. Using deep sequencing normalized with unique cDNA molecular identifiers, the study measured how TCR beta repertoire diversity changes with age.

Donors were a few dozen systemically healthy Caucasian individuals from Russia aged roughly 6 to 90 years. Roughly 10 milliliters of peripheral blood were collected from each donor into EDTA-treated Vacutainer tubes. Ficoll-Paque density-gradient centrifugation was used to isolate PBMCs, with at least 6 million per sample. Total RNA, at least 5.5 micrograms per sample, was extracted from PBMCs with Trizol reagent. For every donor, an aliquot of PBMCs went through flow cytometry to measure the percentages of naive CD45RAhigh/CD27high T cells. Library creation used 5' RACE. Sequencing took place on an Illumina HiSeq 2500. A second PCR of roughly 6 to 12 cycles was performed with a sample-barcoded 5' primer and a J-beta primer mix. Each TCR beta cDNA molecule received a unique molecular identifier from a template-switch 5' adaptor carrying 12 random nucleotides. Each sample yielded at least 3 million CDR3-containing paired-end reads. All of the RNA was converted into first-strand cDNA using the Mint cDNA synthesis kit, with a TRBC-specific oligonucleotide serving as the primer. All cDNA was treated with uracil-DNA glycosylase and then went through a first 18-cycle PCR with the universal primers M1SS and BC2_uni_R. On the authors' methods: Normalization of each sample was performed by random selection of 1 million high-quality reads, each carrying a distinct molecular identifier. Reads sharing molecular identifiers were discarded rather than binned into consensus sequences. MiTCR, run with a Q25 quality threshold and the strictest error-elimination algorithm, handled CDR3 identification, clonotype clustering and error correction. A nonparametric unseen species model using Euler transformation provided a lower-bound estimate of total TCR beta diversity. Clones were called with MiXCR by TCRdb after fastp trimmed the public reads at Q25, and only in-frame beta chains were retained. When rows share a CDR3 protein, they turn into one entry using the most common DNA and genes. The V and J calls and clone size are TCRdb's, not the authors'. For this sample the table gives 550,000 to 750,000 distinct CDR3 sequences, of which roughly 20% were detected only once. 3% to 4% of the sample lies in the top ten.

Study-wide findings and limitations: Observed TCR beta diversity correlated strongly with the percentage of naive T cells measured by flow cytometry. As age increased, observed TCR beta diversity per million T cells dropped in a roughly linear way, and a significant reduction was already evident by age roughly 36. Donor CMV infection status was unknown, potentially confounding age-related changes in expanded clonotypes. Since profiling was done on bulk unsorted PBMCs, naive and antigen-experienced compartments could not be conclusively compared. Estimates of total diversity from one million sequenced T cells were regarded as lower bounds and underestimates. Compared with the aged group, the long-lived group had more naive CD4+ T cells, fewer expanded clones and increased TCR diversity, a pattern suggesting age selection.

This clonotype was counted a few times. Its antigen is still unknown. Nothing much larger sits one base from this clone, and base qualities are not available. There are 16 amino acids in the CDR3, from cysteine to phenylalanine inclusive. The DNA shown is the 48-base CDR3, in frame from base 1. From a lookup of the germline V gene (reference sequence), CDR1 and CDR2 are DFQATT and SNEGSKA. V and J are trimmed by 6 bases and 3 bases, and the gene matches miss 10 bases of the junction. The rearrangement joined TRBV20-1 to TRBJ2-1; 11 central bases correspond to TRBD2. This TCR was recovered from a man aged 70 or older in good health. Sequenced sample: blood. The CDR3 region reads CSAISGTSGYYNEQFF. The DNA reads as follows: TGCAGTGCCATTTCCGGGACTAGCGGTTACTACAATGAGCAGTTCTTC.